Listed below are T cell receptor beta chains from one sample, sequenced in a study of T cell responses to AZD1222 COVID-19 vaccine. Assay: immunoSEQ multiplex PCR; the TCRdb copy retains only in-frame clones and omits some. The sample carries approximately 150,000 clones, about 89% recorded once. The material sequenced was peripheral blood, taken on day 0 of AZD1222 vaccination. The receptors shown here come from an adult in good health. Each CDR3 is given with its conserved first and last residue. The D gene is left open where the match is weak. Expanded clones are given a class, and other clones once, few, many or no size at all.

D,V,J,size,DNA,CDR3
.,TRBV7-2,TRBJ1-6,once,TGTGCCAGCAGCTTATCCCTGGGGGATTCACCCCTCCACTTT,CASSLSLGDSPLHF
.,TRBV7-3,TRBJ2-7,.,TGTGCCAGCAGCCCGACGAGGGGAGCTTACGAGCAGTACTTC,CASSPTRGAYEQYF
.,TRBV7-2,TRBJ2-5,once,TGTGCCAGCAGCGCTTCACAGGGAGTCCCAGAGACCCAGTACTTC,CASSASQGVPETQYF
TRBD1,TRBV18,TRBJ1-5,once,TGTGCCAGCTCTCCCGGGGACAGGGGATTTCAGCCCCAGCATTTT,CASSPGDRGFQPQHF
.,TRBV6-5,TRBJ2-1,.,TGTGCCAGCAGTTTCCCGGGCTCAATCCCGTTCTTC,CASSFPGSIPFF
.,TRBV24-1,TRBJ2-5,.,TGTGCCACCTCCTCGGGGGCCTTCCAAGAGACCCAGTACTTC,CATSSGAFQETQYF
.,TRBV15,TRBJ1-4,.,TGTGCCACCAGCCGAGTGCGGTCACCTGGAGACGAAAAACTGTTTTTT,CATSRVRSPGDEKLFF
.,TRBV19,TRBJ1-5,.,TGTGCCAGTGCGGGTAGGGGCGGGAGCAATCAGCCCCAGCATTTT,CASAGRGGSNQPQHF
TRBD2,TRBV5-1,TRBJ2-5,.,TGCGCCAGCAGCCCGGGACTAGAAGAGACCCAGTACTTC,CASSPGLEETQYF
.,TRBV7-6,TRBJ1-1,once,TGTGCCAGCAGTATTAGAGCGGGCGCGAACACTGAAGCTTTCTTT,CASSIRAGANTEAFF
.,TRBV12-3/TRBV12-4,TRBJ2-2,.,TGTGCCAGCAGTCGCCAGTCCACCGGGGAGCTGTTTTTT,CASSRQSTGELFF
TRBD2,TRBV5-6,TRBJ2-5,once,TGTGCCAGCAGCTTTTTTGGCGGGAGGACCGAAGAGACCCAGTACTTC,CASSFFGGRTEETQYF
.,TRBV5-6,TRBJ2-3,.,TGTGCCAGCAGCTGGATTAGCACAGATACGCAGTATTTT,CASSWISTDTQYF
TRBD1,TRBV5-1,TRBJ1-4,once,TGCGCCAGCAGCTTGGCCAGGGGGACAAATGAAAAACTGTTTTTT,CASSLARGTNEKLFF
.,TRBV9,TRBJ1-6,.,TGTGCCAGCAGCGTAGCCCCTGTTGGGACGAATAATTCACCCCTCCACTTT,CASSVAPVGTNNSPLHF
.,TRBV11-2,TRBJ2-2,.,TGTGCCAGCAGAGGGCTTACCACCGGGGAGCTGTTTTTT,CASRGLTTGELFF
.,TRBV19,TRBJ2-6,.,TGTGCCAGTAGCAGACAGTTCTCTGGGGCCAACGTCCTGACTTTC,CASSRQFSGANVLTF
.,TRBV28,TRBJ1-6,.,TGTGCCAGCAGACCGACCGGGCTCCCAGGGGCCCTCCACTTT,CASRPTGLPGALHF
.,TRBV7-8,TRBJ2-7,once,TGTGCCAGCAGCCCAAAGGGGAGATTCTCCTACGAGCAGTACTTC,CASSPKGRFSYEQYF
TRBD1,TRBV4-3,TRBJ2-7,.,TGCGCCAGCAGCCAAGCCGGCCGGGGGACAGGCGGCTACGAGCAGTACTTC,CASSQAGRGTGGYEQYF
.,TRBV30,TRBJ1-1,.,TGTGCCTGGAGTGTAAGGGGGGAGCGAGCTTTCTTT,CAWSVRGERAFF
TRBD1,TRBV7-2,TRBJ1-1,.,TGTGCCAGCAGCTTAGCGCTCACAGGGGGCACTGAAGCTTTCTTT,CASSLALTGGTEAFF
.,TRBV5-5,TRBJ1-6,.,TGTGCCAGCAGCTTACAGGTAGCCTCCTATAATTCACCCCTCCACTTT,CASSLQVASYNSPLHF